Below, 16 T cell receptor beta chains from the same sample are listed, as sequenced in a study of blood T cell repertoires in COVID-19. Method: immunoSEQ multiplex PCR; TCRdb's copy keeps in-frame clones and lacks some. The table lists 80,000 to 90,000 clones, over 75% of them singletons, with approximately 15% in the top ten. The material sequenced was peripheral blood. Receptor source: a woman between 65 and 79 years old with acute or convalescent COVID-19.

V and J are TRBV19 and TRBJ1-1, with 8 bases that match TRBD1. Unmatched junction bases numbered 11, after V lost 5 bases and J lost 0 bases. The CDR3 runs 17 residues. Germline V lookup: CDR1 LNHDA, CDR2 SQIVND (reference sequence). For the CDR3, the DNA is TGTGCCAGTAGTCCCCGATTGACAGGGGTGGTGAACACTGAAGCTTTCTTT. It translates to CASSPRLTGVVNTEAFF.

This chain links TRBV10-3 with TRBJ1-4; 8 nucleotides line up with TRBD1. CDR1 is ENHRY and CDR2 is SYGVKD in the germline V gene. This CDR3 is 15 amino acids long. J was trimmed by 8 bases and V by 4 bases; bases with no gene match: 9. The CDR3 region is CAISASQGAGEKLFF. CDR3 in DNA: TGTGCCATCAGTGCGAGCCAGGGGGCAGGGGAAAAACTGTTTTTT.

V is TRBV6-4 and J is TRBJ2-1; 9 bases are a match to TRBD1. Looked up from germline, CDR1 is MRHNA and CDR2 is SNTAGT. This CDR3 has 15 amino acids. The J segment lost 7 bases and the V segment lost 10 bases, leaving 14 bases of the junction unmatched. The CDR3 spells CATALQGARENEQFF. The CDR3 DNA follows: TGTGCCACCGCCTTACAGGGGGCGCGGGAAAATGAGCAGTTCTTC.

The chain uses TRBV6-5 and TRBJ1-1; a weak D match, TRBD1 (6 bases). This CDR3 has 14 amino acids. V lost 3 bases and J lost 2, with 10 bases in between. Germline V gene lookup returns CDR1 MNHEY and CDR2 SVGAGI. This CDR3 reads CASSYGQLNTEAFF. The CDR3 coding sequence is TGTGCCAGCAGTTATGGACAGCTCAACACTGAAGCTTTCTTT.

The chain is built from TRBV15 and TRBJ2-2; D not resolved. Germline V gene lookup returns CDR1 LNHNV and CDR2 YYDKDF (reference sequence). V lost 0 bases and J lost 4, with 12 bases in between. CDR3 length equals 16 residues. The CDR3 loop is CATSRDIDTLTGELFF. CDR3 DNA sequence: TGTGCCACCAGCAGAGATATTGACACTCTCACCGGGGAGCTGTTTTTT.

The chain has TRBV27 and TRBJ1-2; tentative D call: TRBD1 (6 bases). The CDR3 runs 13 residues. Looked up from germline, CDR1 is MNHEY and CDR2 is SMNVEV (reference sequence). V gave up 2 bases and J gave up 3 bases, with 7 bases separating them. As DNA, the CDR3 is TGTGCCAGCAGTTTAGGACAGCACTATGGCTACACCTTC. Translating it yields CASSLGQHYGYTF.

The chain joins TRBV27 to TRBJ2-7, with a weak D call TRBD2 (5 bases). The length of the CDR3 is 13 residues. The germline gives CDR1 MNHEY, CDR2 SMNVEV (reference sequence). V lost 8 bases and J lost 3, with 14 bases in between. CDR3 nucleotide sequence: TGTGCCAGCCGCTCCCTGGAGGACTACGAGCAGTACGTC. Translated: CASRSLEDYEQYV.

J is TRBJ1-2 and V is TRBV29-1; a weak D match, TRBD1 (6 bases). The germline V gene has CDR1 SQVTM and CDR2 ANQGSEA. This CDR3 has 13 amino acids. V gave up 2 bases and J gave up 2 bases, with 9 bases separating them. CDR3 loop: CSVESGTNYGYTF. CDR3 sequence (DNA): TGCAGCGTTGAATCCGGGACAAACTATGGCTACACCTTC.

The rearrangement joins TRBV2 to TRBJ1-3; D is undetermined. This CDR3 region has 14 residues. V lost 0 bases and J lost 4, with 7 bases in between. Looked up from germline, CDR1 is SNHLY and CDR2 is FYNNEI. The CDR3: CASSEARFGNTIYF. Here the CDR3 DNA reads TGTGCCAGCAGTGAAGCGAGATTCGGAAACACCATATATTTT.

The chain joins TRBV3-1 (or the pseudogene TRBV3-2) to TRBJ1-6, with no clear D. The CDR3 has 15 amino acids. Deletions cut 1 base from V and 0 bases from J, with 4 bases between. Germline values: CDR1 LGHDT, CDR2 YNNKEL (reference sequence). The CDR3 DNA reads as TGTGCCAGCAGCCAAGGTAGCTCCTATAATTCACCCCTCCACTTT. Encoded protein: CASSQGSSYNSPLHF.

The rearrangement links TRBV7-2 to TRBJ1-2; TRBD1 matches at 9 bases. The CDR3 consists of 12 residues. Trimming took 5 bases from V and 6 from J; bases not matched to a gene: 1. Germline values: CDR1 SGHTA, CDR2 FQGNSA. DNA of the CDR3: TGTGCCAGCAGCAGGGACAGGGATGGCTACACCTTC. Translating it yields CASSRDRDGYTF.

V is TRBV11-2 and J is TRBJ2-7; 9 positions agree with TRBD1. The V and J ends lost 5 bases and 0 bases, in that order; junction bases with no gene match: 2. The CDR3 spans 14 residues. Per the germline V gene, CDR1 is SGHAT and CDR2 is FQNNGV. Here the CDR3 DNA reads TGTGCCAGCAGCCGGGACAGGGCCTCCTACGAGCAGTACGTC. Its protein product is CASSRDRASYEQYV.

The gene calls are TRBV6-1 and TRBJ2-5; 7 bases line up with TRBD2. Looked up from germline, CDR1 is MNHNS and CDR2 is SASEGT. The CDR3 is 14 amino acids. Losses at the gene ends were 2 bases for V and 13 bases for J; bases not matched to a gene: 13. The CDR3 loop is CASSELGFPAGVYF. In nucleotides, the CDR3 is TGTGCCAGCAGTGAACTAGGATTTCCTGCGGGAGTGTACTTC.

The V gene is TRBV28, the J gene TRBJ1-2; TRBD1 might be the D (5 bases). The V gene lost 6 bases and the J gene lost 8 bases, with 16 bases spanning the gap. CDR3 length equals 13 residues. Germline V gives CDR1 MDHEN, CDR2 SYDVKM. CDR3 residues: CASSPSKGQGYTF. The CDR3 DNA sequence: TGTGCCAGCAGCCCCTCGAAGGGGCAGGGCTACACCTTC.

The chain couples TRBV5-1 to TRBJ2-1; 9 bases align to TRBD1. J gave up 7 bases and V 2 bases, and 7 bases lay outside the gene matches. Germline V gives CDR1 SGHRS, CDR2 YFSETQ. The CDR3 is made up of 15 amino acids. CDR3 in DNA: TGCGCCAGCAGCTTACCGGGACAGGGAAGGAATGAGCAGTTCTTC. Translation gives CASSLPGQGRNEQFF.

This clone was seen a single time. V usage is TRBV3-1 (or the pseudogene TRBV3-2) and J usage is TRBJ2-5; tentatively, D is TRBD2 (6 bases). The V and J ends lost 4 bases and 5 bases respectively, with 14 bases between them. The CDR3 is made up of 14 amino acids. Germline CDR1 is LGHDT and CDR2 is YNNKEL (reference sequence). The CDR3 DNA follows: TGTGCCAGCAGCCTCCGGGTCAGCGGGGAGACCCAGTACTTC. The encoded protein is CASSLRVSGETQYF.